The clone carrying this T cell receptor beta chain was detected many times. The target antigen is unknown. Germline assignment: CDR1 GTSNPN and CDR2 SVGIG (reference sequence). The CDR3 covers 15 residues. The germline V and J ends were trimmed by 1 base and 3 bases, with 13 bases remaining between them. This sample was included in a study of T cells in Graves' hyperthyroidism and ophthalmopathy. Study results and caveats: Among thyroid clonotypes expanded above 0.001, most also appeared in blood. From stable hyperthyroidism, ophthalmopathy was set apart by a 13 V-J model.

Amplification targeted TCR beta CDR3 regions from RNA transcripts. Researchers ran a first-round RT-PCR on the TCR CDR3 using the HTBI primer set. Each CDR3 protein is one row after TCRdb ran MiXCR on the multiplex PCR reads. Here the sample spans fewer than 700,000 distinct CDR3 sequences, over 15% being singletons. Source material for PBMCs was about 11 ml fresh peripheral blood. The material sequenced was blood. The clonotype was recovered from a woman aged 18-29 years with Graves' ophthalmopathy. V gene TRBV30 combines with J gene TRBJ1-5; D gene ambiguous. CDR3 loop: CAWSGGVKANQPQHF. The CDR3 DNA is TGTGCCTGGAGTGGGGGAGTTAAGGCCAATCAGCCCCAGCATTTT.